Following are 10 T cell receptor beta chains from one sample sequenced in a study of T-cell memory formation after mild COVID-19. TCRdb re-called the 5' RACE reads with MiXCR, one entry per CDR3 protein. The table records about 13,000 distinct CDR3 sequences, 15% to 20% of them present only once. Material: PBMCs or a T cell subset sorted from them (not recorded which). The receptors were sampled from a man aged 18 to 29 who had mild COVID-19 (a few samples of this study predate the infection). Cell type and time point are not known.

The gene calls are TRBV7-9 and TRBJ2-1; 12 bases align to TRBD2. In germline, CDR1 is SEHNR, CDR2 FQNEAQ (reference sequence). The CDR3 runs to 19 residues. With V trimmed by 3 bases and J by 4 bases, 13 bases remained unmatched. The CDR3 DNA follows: TGTGCCAGCAGCTTTCATAGACTAGCGGGAGAAAGGACTTACAATGAGCAGTTCTTC. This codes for CASSFHRLAGERTYNEQFF.

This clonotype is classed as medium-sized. The CDR3 DNA reads as TGTGCCAGCAGCTTAGGACCCGGGACTTCGACCTACAATGAGCAGTTCTTC. Its translation is CASSLGPGTSTYNEQFF. V is TRBV11-2 and J is TRBJ2-1, with D perhaps TRBD2 (6 bases). Trimming shortened V by 1 base and J by 2 bases, and 15 bases separated the two germline ends. The CDR3 length is 17 residues. The germline CDR1 and CDR2 sequences are SGHAT and FQNNGV.

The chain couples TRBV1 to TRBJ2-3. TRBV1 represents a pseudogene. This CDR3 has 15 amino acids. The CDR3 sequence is CTSSQERLSTDTQYF. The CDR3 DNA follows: TGCACCAGCAGCCAAGAAAGGCTTAGCACAGATACGCAGTATTTT.

The CDR3 DNA sequence: TGTGCCAGCAGCTTCGGTTGGATCTATAATTCACCCCTCCACTTT. Protein: CASSFGWIYNSPLHF. The chain has TRBV7-9 and TRBJ1-6, with D uncertain. Germline CDR1 is SEHNR and CDR2 is FQNEAQ (reference sequence). V lost 3 bases and J lost 3, with 9 bases in between. This CDR3 has 15 residues.

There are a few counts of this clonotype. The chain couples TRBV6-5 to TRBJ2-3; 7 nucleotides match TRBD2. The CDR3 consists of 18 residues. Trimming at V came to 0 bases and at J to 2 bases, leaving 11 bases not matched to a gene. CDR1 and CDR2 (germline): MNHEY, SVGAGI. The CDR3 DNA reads TGTGCCAGCAGTTACTCGAAACTGGCGGGGGAGATCACAGATACGCAGTATTTT. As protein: CASSYSKLAGEITDTQYF.

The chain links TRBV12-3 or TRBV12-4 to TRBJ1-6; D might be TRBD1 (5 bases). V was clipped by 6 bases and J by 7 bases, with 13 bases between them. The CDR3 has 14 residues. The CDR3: CASRIQVSNSPLHF. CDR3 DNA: TGTGCCAGCAGGATACAGGTTTCAAATTCACCCCTCCACTTT.

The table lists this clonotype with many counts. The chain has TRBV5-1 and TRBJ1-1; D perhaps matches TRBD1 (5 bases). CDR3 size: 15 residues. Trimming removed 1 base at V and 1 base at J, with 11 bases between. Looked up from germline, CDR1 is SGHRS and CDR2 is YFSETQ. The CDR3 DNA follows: TGCGCCAGCAGCTTGTCGGGGACGGGGAACACTGAAGCTTTCTTT. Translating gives CASSLSGTGNTEAFF.

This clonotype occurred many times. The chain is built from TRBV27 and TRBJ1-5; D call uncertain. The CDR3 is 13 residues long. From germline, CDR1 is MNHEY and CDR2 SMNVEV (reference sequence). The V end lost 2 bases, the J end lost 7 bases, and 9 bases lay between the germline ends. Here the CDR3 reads CASSLTGFQPQHF. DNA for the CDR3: TGTGCCAGCAGTTTAACCGGATTCCAGCCCCAGCATTTT.

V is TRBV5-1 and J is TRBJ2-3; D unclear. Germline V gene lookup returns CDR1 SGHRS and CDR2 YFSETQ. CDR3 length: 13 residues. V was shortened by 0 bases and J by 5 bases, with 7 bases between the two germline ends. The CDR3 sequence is CASSLGDVDTQYF. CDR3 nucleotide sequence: TGCGCCAGCAGCTTGGGAGACGTAGATACGCAGTATTTT.

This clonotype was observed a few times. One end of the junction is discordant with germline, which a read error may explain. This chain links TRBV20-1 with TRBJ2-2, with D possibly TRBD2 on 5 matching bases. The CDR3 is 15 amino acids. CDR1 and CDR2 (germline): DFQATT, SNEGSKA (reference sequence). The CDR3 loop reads CSARGGARNTGELFF. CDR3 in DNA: TGCAGTGCCAGAGGAGGAGCAAGGAACACCGGGGAGCTGTTTTTT.